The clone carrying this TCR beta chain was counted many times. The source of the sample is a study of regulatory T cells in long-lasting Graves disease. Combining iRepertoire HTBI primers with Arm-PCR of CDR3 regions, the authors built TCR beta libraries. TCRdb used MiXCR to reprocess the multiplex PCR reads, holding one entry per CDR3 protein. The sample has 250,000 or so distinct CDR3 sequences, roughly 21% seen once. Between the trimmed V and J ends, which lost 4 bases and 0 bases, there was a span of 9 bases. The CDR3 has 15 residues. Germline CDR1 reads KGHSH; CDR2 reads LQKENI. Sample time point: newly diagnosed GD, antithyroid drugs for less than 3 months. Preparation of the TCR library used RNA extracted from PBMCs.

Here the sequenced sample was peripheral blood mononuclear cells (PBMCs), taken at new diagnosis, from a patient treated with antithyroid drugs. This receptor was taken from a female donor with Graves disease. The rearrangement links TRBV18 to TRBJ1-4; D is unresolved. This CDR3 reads CASSLTASTNEKLFF. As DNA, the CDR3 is TGTGCCAGCTCACTCACAGCTTCAACTAATGAAAAACTGTTTTTT.